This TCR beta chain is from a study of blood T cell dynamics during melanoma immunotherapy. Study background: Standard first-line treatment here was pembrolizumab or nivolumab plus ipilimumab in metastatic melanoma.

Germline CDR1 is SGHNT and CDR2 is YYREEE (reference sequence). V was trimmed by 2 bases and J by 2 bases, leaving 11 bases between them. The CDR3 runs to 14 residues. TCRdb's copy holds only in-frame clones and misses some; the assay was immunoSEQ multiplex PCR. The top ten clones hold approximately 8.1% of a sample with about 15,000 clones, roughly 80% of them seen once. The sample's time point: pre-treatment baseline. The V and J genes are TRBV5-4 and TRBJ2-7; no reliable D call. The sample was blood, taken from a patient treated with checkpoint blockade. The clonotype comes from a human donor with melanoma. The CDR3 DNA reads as TGTGCCAGCAGCTTAGAGCCAAATGCCTACGAGCAGTACTTC. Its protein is CASSLEPNAYEQYF.